This TCR beta chain is drawn from a study of blood T cell repertoires in COVID-19. Study-level information: The samples span acute and convalescent COVID-19 from the United States, Italy and Spain. T cells, B-cell-depleted T cells, or PBMCs supplied cDNA or gDNA.

Original handling: Nucleated cell number was recorded as an estimate derived from reference gene primer amplification. Sequencing was performed with immunoSEQ multiplex PCR; in TCRdb, only in-frame clones are kept and a portion is missing. The V and J calls and clone size are taken from that table; D and trimming were inferred from the DNA. This sample has approximately 110,000 clones, with around 81% found just once. The length of the CDR3 is 16 residues. Germline V gives CDR1 LNHNV, CDR2 YYDKDF (reference sequence). Trimming removed 3 bases from V and 4 bases from J; junction bases left unmatched: 10. This clone was counted between two and nine times.

The clonotype comes from a woman between 70 and 85 years old with acute or convalescent COVID-19. Sequenced: peripheral blood. The rearrangement joins TRBV15 to TRBJ2-5; 8 bases align to TRBD1. CDR3 residues: CATSRTGQGPLETQYF. As DNA, the CDR3 is TGTGCCACCAGCAGGACCGGACAGGGACCCCTAGAGACCCAGTACTTC.